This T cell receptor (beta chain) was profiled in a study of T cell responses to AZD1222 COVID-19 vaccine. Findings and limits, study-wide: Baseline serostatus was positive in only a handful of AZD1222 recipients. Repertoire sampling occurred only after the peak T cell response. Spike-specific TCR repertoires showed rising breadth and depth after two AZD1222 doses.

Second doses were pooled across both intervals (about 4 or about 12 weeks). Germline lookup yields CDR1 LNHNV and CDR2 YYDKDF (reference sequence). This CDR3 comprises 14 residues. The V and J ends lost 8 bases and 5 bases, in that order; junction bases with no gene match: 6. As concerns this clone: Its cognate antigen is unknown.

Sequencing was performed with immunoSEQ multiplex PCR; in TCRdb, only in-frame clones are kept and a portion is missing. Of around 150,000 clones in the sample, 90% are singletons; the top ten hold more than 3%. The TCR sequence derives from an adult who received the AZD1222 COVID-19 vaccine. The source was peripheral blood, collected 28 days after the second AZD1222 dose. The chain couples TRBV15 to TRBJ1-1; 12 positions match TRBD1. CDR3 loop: CATVRDRGPTEAFF. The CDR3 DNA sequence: TGTGCCACCGTCCGGGACAGGGGGCCGACTGAAGCTTTCTTT.